One T cell receptor beta chain is described in this entry. Its matching antigen is unknown. Assay version v3.0 of immunoSEQ was used, and it was run at survey level. The data were produced by immunoSEQ multiplex PCR, yet TCRdb's version contains in-frame clones alone and is incomplete. The sample holds over 1,500 clones; just over 85% are singletons and the top ten take less than 4.5%. The data are from a study of long-term antiretroviral therapy in people with HIV. Study outcomes and limitations: All time points showed a repertoire dominated by clones expanded before ART. The study found that diversity rose after ART but stayed below transplant donor controls.

V was shortened by 4 bases and J by 6 bases, with 13 bases between the two germline ends. Germline CDR1 SGHVS, CDR2 FQNEAQ. The CDR3 extends over 14 amino acids. Donors each had at least one pre-ART PBMC sample and at least two post-ART ones. Each participant with HIV received care in the United States. This rearrangement joins TRBV7-8 to TRBJ2-1; D is uncertain. This TCR was sampled from a woman aged 45-59 years with HIV. The sample consisted of unsorted PBMCs, taken 0.7 years after starting antiretroviral therapy. Written as DNA, the CDR3 is TGTGCCAGCAGCTCCCTCGAGGACCCCAATGAGCAGTTCTTC. This translates into CASSSLEDPNEQFF.